The TCR beta chain under discussion was sequenced for a study of cytomegalovirus exposure and HLA in healthy donors. This clone was observed at least ten times. The antigen is unknown. The study, taken as a whole, reports: Per a later analysis, under 20,000 TCR beta sequences showed association with HLA alleles at 0.05 false discovery rate. Analyzed later, association rates of TCRs varied across HLA loci, with DRB1 most and HLA-C fewest. According to a later analysis, most TCR beta chains associated with CMV appeared HLA-restricted.

Germline assignment: CDR1 LGHNA and CDR2 YSLEER. Trimming took off 9 bases at V and 7 bases at J, with 18 bases between the two ends. The length of the CDR3 is 13 residues. The PCR used 60 Vbeta and 13 Jbeta primers. The assay was immunoSEQ multiplex PCR, and TCRdb's table has in-frame clones only and misses some. This table has under 130,000 clones, roughly three quarters appearing once. J is TRBJ1-2 and V is TRBV4-3; D might be TRBD1 (5 bases). The material sequenced was PBMCs. The clonotype comes from a man aged 40-49 years in good health and CMV-seronegative. The CDR3: CASAGNPSGGYTF. As DNA, the CDR3 is TGCGCCAGTGCAGGGAACCCTAGCGGTGGCTACACCTTC.